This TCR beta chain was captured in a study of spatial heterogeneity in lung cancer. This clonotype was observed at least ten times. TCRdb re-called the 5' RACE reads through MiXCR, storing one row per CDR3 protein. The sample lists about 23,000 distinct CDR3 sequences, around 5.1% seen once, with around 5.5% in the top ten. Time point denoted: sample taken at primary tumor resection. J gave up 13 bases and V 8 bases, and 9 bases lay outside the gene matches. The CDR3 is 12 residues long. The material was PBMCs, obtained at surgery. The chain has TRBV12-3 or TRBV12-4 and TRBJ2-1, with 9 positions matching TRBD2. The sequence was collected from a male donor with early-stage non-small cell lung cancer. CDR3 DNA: TGTGCCAGCGGGGCGGGGGGGTTCAGTCAGTTCTTC. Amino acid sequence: CASGAGGFSQFF.